This passage covers 30 T cell receptor beta chains from one sample sequenced in a study of response to subunit inactivated influenza vaccine. MiXCR was run by TCRdb on the RT-PCR reads, yielding one entry per CDR3 protein. The sample lists 150,000 to 200,000 distinct CDR3 sequences; approximately 12% were seen once. This sample also belongs to another study, concerning T cells expressing NK-cell markers. This second study notes: UMIs were included in TCR beta cDNA generated by 5'RACE template switching.

This sample comprised CD8+ T cells sorted from PBMCs, obtained about 13 days after vaccination. The receptors stem from a man in his fifties who received an inactivated influenza vaccine.

The chain couples TRBV6-5 to TRBJ2-7; tentative D call: TRBD2 (5 bases). This CDR3 region has 14 residues. V dropped 1 base and J dropped 1 base, with 8 bases sitting between them. Per germline, CDR1 MNHEY and CDR2 SVGAGI. The CDR3 here is CASSYYSESYEQYF. The CDR3 DNA reads as TGTGCCAGCAGTTACTATAGCGAGTCCTACGAGCAGTACTTC.

This rearrangement joins TRBV24-1 to TRBJ2-1; no clear D gene. This CDR3 contains 14 residues. Germline values: CDR1 KGHDR, CDR2 SFDVKD. V was cut by 4 bases and J by 5 bases, with 11 bases left in between. The CDR3 DNA reads as TGTGCCACCAGTGACCCGGACCGGAACAATGAGCAGTTCTTC. This gives the protein CATSDPDRNNEQFF.

This clonotype was picked up a small number of times. The rearrangement links TRBV12-3 or TRBV12-4 to TRBJ1-3; no firm D call. The germline V and J ends were trimmed by 3 bases and 0 bases, with 12 bases remaining between them. CDR3 length: 16 residues. In nucleotides, the CDR3 is TGTGCCAGCAGTTTCGGGAGGTCCAGCTCTGGAAACACCATATATTTT. Residues: CASSFGRSSSGNTIYF.

The rearrangement uses TRBV4-2 and TRBJ2-7; D may be TRBD2 (5 bases). This CDR3 is 15 amino acids long. Between the trimmed V and J ends, which lost 0 bases and 0 bases, there was a span of 9 bases. The germline V gene encodes CDR1 LGHNA and CDR2 YNFKEQ. CDR3 sequence (DNA): TGTGCCAGCAGCCAAGAGGCTACTAGCTCCTACGAGCAGTACTTC. Its translation: CASSQEATSSYEQYF.

This clonotype was seen a handful of times. This chain uses TRBV6-4 with TRBJ1-2; the match to TRBD1 covers 9 bases. The CDR3 contains 17 residues. Trimming took 7 bases from V and 0 from J; bases not matched to a gene: 12. The germline CDR1 and CDR2 sequences are MRHNA and SNTAGT. CDR3 in DNA: TGTGCCAGCACTACACTCCGGGACAGGGAAGCTAACTATGGCTACACCTTC. Amino acid sequence: CASTTLRDREANYGYTF.

The V call is TRBV9, the J call TRBJ2-1; TRBD1 agrees at 11 bases. The junction had 1 base not matched to a gene; V was cut back by 0 bases and J by 5 bases. This CDR3 spans 15 amino acids. The germline gives CDR1 SGDLS, CDR2 YYNGEE. The CDR3 DNA is TGTGCCAGCAGCGTAGCGGACAGGGGGCACAATGAGCAGTTCTTC. It encodes CASSVADRGHNEQFF.

This clonotype was counted between two and nine times. As DNA, the CDR3 is TGTGCCAGCAGTTACGTGCGAAACTCCTACAATGAGCAGTTCTTC. This encodes CASSYVRNSYNEQFF. This rearrangement joins TRBV6-5 to TRBJ2-1; D not resolved. Trimming stripped 2 bases from V and 0 bases from J, with 8 bases between. Germline V CDR1 and CDR2: MNHEY, SVGAGI. The CDR3 is 15 residues long.

This clonotype showed up just a few times. The V call is TRBV30, the J call TRBJ2-1; 7 bases match TRBD1. Trimming cost V 3 bases and J 0 bases; bases outside gene matches: 5. The CDR3 has 15 amino acids. Germline V CDR1 and CDR2: GTSNPN, SVGIG (reference sequence). The CDR3 reads CAWSGTASSYNEQFF. CDR3 nucleotides: TGTGCCTGGAGCGGGACAGCGAGCTCCTACAATGAGCAGTTCTTC.

This clonotype has just a few counts. The V and J genes are TRBV5-6 and TRBJ2-1; 10 bases fit TRBD2. The V gene's germline CDR1 is SGHDT and CDR2 YYEEEE. The V segment lost 3 bases and the J segment 8 bases; nucleotides outside the gene matches: 17. The CDR3 contains 18 residues. The DNA of the CDR3 is TGTGCCAGCAGCTCGCCCACCGTTCTAGCGGGAGATAGAGATGAGCAGTTCTTC. This gives the protein CASSSPTVLAGDRDEQFF.

The chain's CDR3 is CASSQNLAANTGELFF. CDR3 nucleotides: TGTGCCAGCAGCCAAAATTTAGCGGCGAACACCGGGGAGCTGTTTTTT. This chain connects TRBV14 to TRBJ2-2; possible D gene TRBD2, 6 bases. Trimming removed 2 bases from V and 0 bases from J, with 10 bases in between. Germline loops: CDR1 SGHDN, CDR2 FVKESK. The CDR3 covers 16 residues.

The chain recombines TRBV6-2 or TRBV6-3 with TRBJ2-2; no clear D gene. Trimming removed 7 bases at V and 0 bases at J, with 6 bases between. The CDR3 spans 13 residues. Germline V gene data show CDR1 as MNHEY and CDR2 as SVGEGT. This CDR3 reads CASMKPNTGELFF. DNA of the CDR3: TGTGCCAGCATGAAACCGAACACCGGGGAGCTGTTTTTT.

The V gene is TRBV7-2, the J gene TRBJ2-7; the match to TRBD2 covers 7 bases. CDR1 and CDR2 (germline): SGHTA, FQGNSA. The trim removed 1 base at V and 5 bases at J, leaving 11 bases unmatched. The length of the CDR3 is 16 residues. The CDR3 DNA reads TGTGCCAGCAGCTTAGGGACAAAATCGGCGGGAGACGAGCAGTACTTC. Encoded protein: CASSLGTKSAGDEQYF.

This clonotype was seen only a few times. The genes are TRBV2 and TRBJ2-7, with D unresolved. The germline CDR1 and CDR2 sequences are SNHLY and FYNNEI. This CDR3 is 15 amino acids long. The V end was cut by 6 bases, the J end by 4 bases, with 19 bases between. The CDR3 here is CASSVFITDQYEQYF. In DNA form, the CDR3 reads TGTGCCAGCAGCGTGTTTATTACGGACCAATACGAGCAGTACTTC. The full variable domain, with the rest looked up from reference TRBV2 and TRBJ2-7, is EPEVTQTPSHQVTQMGQEVILRCVPISNHLYFYWYRQILGQKVEFLVSFYNNEISEKSEIFDDQFSVERPDGSNFTLKIRSTKLEDSAMYFCASSVFITDQYEQYFGPGTRLTVT.

This clonotype was seen at least ten times. This sequence joins TRBV9 and TRBJ2-1; tentative D call: TRBD2 (7 bases). The CDR3 runs to 17 residues. Trimming pared 3 bases from V and 7 bases from J, leaving 23 bases between. Germline values: CDR1 SGDLS, CDR2 YYNGEE. In DNA form, the CDR3 reads TGTGCCAGCAGCGCCGCCTTCTGGGAGGGGGAGGTTAATGAGCAGTTCTTC. This translates into CASSAAFWEGEVNEQFF.

This chain uses TRBV2 with TRBJ2-1; D unresolved. The CDR3 runs to 16 residues. The V gene lost 6 bases and the J gene lost 0 bases, with 15 bases spanning the gap. Germline CDR1 is SNHLY and CDR2 is FYNNEI. For the CDR3, the DNA is TGTGCCAGCAGAGCCACACCGGGTAGCTCCTACAATGAGCAGTTCTTC. Translating it yields CASRATPGSSYNEQFF.

This clonotype was counted a few times. The chain joins TRBV10-3 to TRBJ1-3; D possibly corresponds to TRBD1 (5 bases). Germline CDR1 is ENHRY and CDR2 is SYGVKD. V was cut by 11 bases and J by 0 bases, with 17 bases left in between. This CDR3 has 15 residues. CDR3 coding DNA: TGTGCCTCAGGAGTATCCGACAGCTCTGGAAACACCATATATTTT. Encoded protein: CASGVSDSSGNTIYF.

The rearrangement links TRBV12-3 or TRBV12-4 to TRBJ2-5; 9 bases map to TRBD1. V trimming: 3 bases; J trimming: 5 bases; junction bases outside the gene matches: 4. The CDR3 sequence is 14 residues long. The chain's CDR3 is CASSLGQGMETQYF. The CDR3 DNA reads as TGTGCCAGCAGTTTGGGACAGGGTATGGAGACCCAGTACTTC.

This clonotype has more than one count but fewer than ten. V usage is TRBV6-2 or TRBV6-3 and J usage is TRBJ1-1; perhaps TRBD1 as D (6 bases). Germline V gives CDR1 MNHEY, CDR2 SVGEGT. CDR3 length: 15 amino acids. V was cut by 6 bases and J by 4 bases, with 18 bases left in between. This CDR3 is CASSSPTGEVTEAFF. CDR3 nucleotides: TGTGCCAGCAGCTCCCCGACAGGAGAAGTCACTGAAGCTTTCTTT.

This clonotype showed up just a few times. The rearrangement uses TRBV28 and TRBJ1-1; D not resolved. This CDR3 contains 14 residues. Germline V CDR1 and CDR2: MDHEN, SYDVKM. Between the trimmed V and J ends, which lost 6 bases and 1 base, there was a span of 12 bases. The CDR3 nucleotides are TGTGCCAGCAGAACAAGGACGGAGAACACTGAAGCTTTCTTT. It codes for CASRTRTENTEAFF.

The chain recombines TRBV4-1 with TRBJ2-2; TRBD1 might be the D (5 bases). The CDR3 spans 16 residues. Trimming took 1 base from V and 0 from J, leaving 9 bases between them. Germline CDR1 reads MGHRA; CDR2 reads YSYEKL. The CDR3 protein is CASSQVYRPNTGELFF. The CDR3 DNA reads as TGCGCCAGCAGCCAAGTTTACAGGCCGAACACCGGGGAGCTGTTTTTT.

The table lists this clonotype with many counts. The V call is TRBV12-3 or TRBV12-4, the J call TRBJ2-1, with 13 bases matching TRBD2. This CDR3 is built from 14 residues. Unmatched junction bases numbered 6, after V lost 10 bases and J lost 6 bases. CDR3 nucleotide sequence: TGTGCCACCTCGACTAGCGGGGGGCGCAATGAGCAGTTCTTC. Translating gives CATSTSGGRNEQFF.

At least ten counts were recorded for this clonotype. DNA for the CDR3: TGCAGCGTTATTTCGGCTAGCGGGGGCTATGAGCAGTTCTTC. Translation gives CSVISASGGYEQFF. This sequence joins TRBV29-1 and TRBJ2-1, with 10 positions matching TRBD2. The CDR3 has 14 amino acids. Germline V gene data show CDR1 as SQVTM and CDR2 as ANQGSEA. The ends lost 5 bases at V and 8 bases at J; junction bases unmatched: 9.

V is TRBV24-1 and J is TRBJ2-1; possible D gene TRBD2, 5 bases. This CDR3 spans 13 amino acids. V lost 5 bases and J lost 1, with 5 bases in between. Germline CDR1 and CDR2: KGHDR and SFDVKD. The CDR3 region is CATSGRSYNEQFF. CDR3 nucleotide sequence: TGTGCCACCAGTGGGAGGTCCTACAATGAGCAGTTCTTC.

The sample holds a few counts of this clonotype. An end of the junction differs from the germline gene, which may be a read error. This sequence joins TRBV27 and TRBJ2-7, with TRBD1 matching 9 bases. The germline V gene encodes CDR1 MNHEY and CDR2 SMNVEV (reference sequence). This CDR3 contains 15 residues. The CDR3 here is CANSPRQGGGYEQYF. The CDR3 DNA sequence: TGTGCCAACAGTCCCCGACAGGGGGGAGGCTACGAGCAGTACTTC.

V usage is TRBV11-1 and J usage is TRBJ2-2, with TRBD2 matching over 15 bases. CDR3 length: 18 amino acids. The V gene's germline CDR1 is SGHAT and CDR2 FQDESV (reference sequence). V shed 3 bases and J 5 bases; nucleotides not matched to a gene: 7. CDR3 amino acids: CASSLGLAGGSWTGELFF. CDR3 in DNA: TGTGCCAGCAGCTTGGGACTAGCGGGGGGCTCGTGGACCGGGGAGCTGTTTTTT.

The chain recombines TRBV12-3 or TRBV12-4 with TRBJ1-5, with 9 bases aligning to TRBD1. With 2 bases clipped from V and 6 bases from J, the junction kept 5 bases outside the gene matches. This CDR3 is built from 15 residues. The CDR3 sequence is CASSLTGGVGQPQHF. As DNA, the CDR3 is TGTGCCAGCAGTTTAACAGGGGGCGTGGGTCAGCCCCAGCATTTT.

The chain uses TRBV12-3 or TRBV12-4 and TRBJ2-1, with D unclear. The CDR3 contains 12 residues. Trimming took off 5 bases at V and 8 bases at J, with 10 bases between the two ends. The DNA for the CDR3 is TGTGCCAGCAGTCTCAACAATTATGAGCAGTTCTTC. It yields the protein CASSLNNYEQFF.

This clonotype was seen many times. The chain is built from TRBV29-1 and TRBJ2-7; TRBD2 matches 15 bases. This CDR3 is 17 amino acids long. J was trimmed by 2 bases and V by 2 bases; bases with no gene match: 7. The germline V gene encodes CDR1 SQVTM and CDR2 ANQGSEA. CDR3 bases: TGCAGCGTTGAAAATCCGGGACTAGCGGGAGGCCCCTACGAGCAGTACTTC. Translating gives CSVENPGLAGGPYEQYF.

This clonotype came up a few times. The V gene is TRBV9, the J gene TRBJ2-2, with 11 bases fitting TRBD2. Germline V lookup: CDR1 SGDLS, CDR2 YYNGEE. CDR3 length: 16 amino acids. Trimming at V came to 4 bases and at J to 6 bases, leaving 8 bases not matched to a gene. In DNA form, the CDR3 reads TGTGCCAGCAGCCCCTTAGCGGGAGGGGTTTCCGGGGAGCTGTTTTTT. Protein product: CASSPLAGGVSGELFF. The whole variable domain, remainder taken from reference TRBV9 and TRBJ2-2, is DSGVTQTPKHLITATGQRVTLRCSPRSGDLSVYWYQQSLDQGLQFLIQYYNGEERAKGNILERFSAQQFPDLHSELNLSSLELGDSALYFCASSPLAGGVSGELFFGEGSRLTVL.

The chain employs TRBV27 and TRBJ2-5; a possible D gene is TRBD1 (6 bases). Germline values: CDR1 MNHEY, CDR2 SMNVEV (reference sequence). V lost 3 bases, J lost 4 bases, and 12 bases lay in between. CDR3 length: 14 amino acids. In DNA, the CDR3 is TGTGCCAGCAGTTTCCTCGACAGGAGAGAGACCCAGTACTTC. Translating gives CASSFLDRRETQYF.